The TCR beta chain under discussion was sequenced for a study of cytomegalovirus exposure and HLA in healthy donors. PCR used 60 Vbeta primers and 13 Jbeta primers. Data came from immunoSEQ multiplex PCR; TCRdb stores just in-frame clones and leaves some out. The sample shows approximately 77,000 clones, 60% to 85% of them seen only once. Donors likely had unrecorded immune exposures despite being nominally healthy when sampled. The sequencing sample was made of PBMCs. This TCR was sampled from a man aged 35-49 years in good health and CMV-seronegative.

The CDR3 DNA sequence: TGTGCCAGCAGCGCCCGGGACAGGGGTATGTACGAGCAGTACTTC. It yields the protein CASSARDRGMYEQYF. The V call is TRBV5-4, the J call TRBJ2-7; 10 positions agree with TRBD1. The CDR3 has 15 amino acids. Per germline, CDR1 SGHNT and CDR2 YYREEE (reference sequence). V lost 4 bases, J lost 4 bases, and 8 bases stayed unmatched.